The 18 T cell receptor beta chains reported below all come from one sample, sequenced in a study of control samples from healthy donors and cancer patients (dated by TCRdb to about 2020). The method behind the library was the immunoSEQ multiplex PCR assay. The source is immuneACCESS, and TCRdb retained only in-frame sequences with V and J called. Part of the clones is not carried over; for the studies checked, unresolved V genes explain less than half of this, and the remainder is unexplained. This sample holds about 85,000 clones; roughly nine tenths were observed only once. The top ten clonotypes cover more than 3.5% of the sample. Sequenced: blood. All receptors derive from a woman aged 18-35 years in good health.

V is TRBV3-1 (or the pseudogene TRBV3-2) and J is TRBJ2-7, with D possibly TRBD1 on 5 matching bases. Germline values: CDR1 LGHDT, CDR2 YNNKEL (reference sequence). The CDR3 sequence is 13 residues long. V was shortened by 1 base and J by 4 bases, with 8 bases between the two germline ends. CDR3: CASSQGPGYEQYF. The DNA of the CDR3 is TGTGCCAGCAGCCAAGGACCAGGGTACGAGCAGTACTTC.

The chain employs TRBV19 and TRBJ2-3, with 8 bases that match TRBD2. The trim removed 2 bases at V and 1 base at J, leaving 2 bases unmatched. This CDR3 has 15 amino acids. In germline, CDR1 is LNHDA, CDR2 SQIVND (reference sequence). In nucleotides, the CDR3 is TGTGCCAGTAGTATAAGGCGGGGGGGCACAGATACGCAGTATTTT. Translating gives CASSIRRGGTDTQYF.

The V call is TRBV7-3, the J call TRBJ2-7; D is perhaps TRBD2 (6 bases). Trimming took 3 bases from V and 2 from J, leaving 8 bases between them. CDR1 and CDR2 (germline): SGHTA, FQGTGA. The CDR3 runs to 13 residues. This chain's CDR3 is CASSFGGAYEQYF. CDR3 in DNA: TGTGCCAGCAGCTTCGGGGGAGCCTACGAGCAGTACTTC.

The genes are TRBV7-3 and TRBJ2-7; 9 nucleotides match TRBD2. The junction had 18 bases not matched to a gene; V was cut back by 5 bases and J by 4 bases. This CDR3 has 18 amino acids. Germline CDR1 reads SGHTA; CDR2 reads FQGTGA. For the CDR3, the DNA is TGTGCCAGCAGCCCCAGGGTTCGGCGGGGGGGATTTCGGTACGAGCAGTACTTC. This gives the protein CASSPRVRRGGFRYEQYF.

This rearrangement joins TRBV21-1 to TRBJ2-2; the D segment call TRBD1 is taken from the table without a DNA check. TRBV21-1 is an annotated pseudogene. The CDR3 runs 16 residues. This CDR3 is CASSNAPGSHTGELFF. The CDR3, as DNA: TGTGCCAGCAGCAACGCCCCAGGGTCGCACACCGGGGAGCTGTTTTTT.

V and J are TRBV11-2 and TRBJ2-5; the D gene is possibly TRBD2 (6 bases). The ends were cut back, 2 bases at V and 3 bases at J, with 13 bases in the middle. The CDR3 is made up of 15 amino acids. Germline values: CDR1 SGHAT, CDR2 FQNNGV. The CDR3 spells CASSLRGTREETQYF. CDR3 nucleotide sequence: TGTGCCAGCAGCTTACGGGGGACGAGGGAAGAGACCCAGTACTTC.

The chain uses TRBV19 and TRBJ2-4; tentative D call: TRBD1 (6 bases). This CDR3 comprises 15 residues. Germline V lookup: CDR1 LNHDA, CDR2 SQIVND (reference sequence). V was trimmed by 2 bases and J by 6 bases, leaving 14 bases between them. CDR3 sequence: CASSIQGRYGNIQYF. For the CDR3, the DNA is TGTGCCAGTAGTATACAGGGGCGATACGGAAACATTCAGTACTTC.

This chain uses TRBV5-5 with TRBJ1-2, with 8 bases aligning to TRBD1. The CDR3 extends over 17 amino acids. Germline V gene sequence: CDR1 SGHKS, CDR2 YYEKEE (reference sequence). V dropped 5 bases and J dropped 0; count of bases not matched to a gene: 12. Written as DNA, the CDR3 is TGTGCCAGCAGAGACCTCGACAGGGGCCCAGCTAACTATGGCTACACCTTC. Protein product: CASRDLDRGPANYGYTF.

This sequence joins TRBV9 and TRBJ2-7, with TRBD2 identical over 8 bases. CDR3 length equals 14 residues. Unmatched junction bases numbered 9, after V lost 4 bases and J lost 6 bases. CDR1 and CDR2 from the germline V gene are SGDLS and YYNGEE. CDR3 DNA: TGTGCCAGCAGCTCCGGGACTAGTCTCCCCGAGCAGTACTTC. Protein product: CASSSGTSLPEQYF.

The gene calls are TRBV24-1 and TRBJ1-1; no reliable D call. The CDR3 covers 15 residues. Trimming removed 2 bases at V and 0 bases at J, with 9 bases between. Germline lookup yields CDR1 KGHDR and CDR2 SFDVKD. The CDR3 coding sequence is TGTGCCACCAGTGATTCCACCGCCATGAACACTGAAGCTTTCTTT. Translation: CATSDSTAMNTEAFF.

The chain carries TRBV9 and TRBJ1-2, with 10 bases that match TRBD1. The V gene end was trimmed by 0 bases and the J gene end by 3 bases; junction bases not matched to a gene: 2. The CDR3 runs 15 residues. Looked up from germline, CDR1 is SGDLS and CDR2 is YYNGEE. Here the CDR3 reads CASSVGGQGHYGYTF. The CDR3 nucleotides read TGTGCCAGCAGCGTAGGGGGACAGGGGCACTATGGCTACACCTTC.

CDR3 amino acids: CASSKKPPNTEAFF. CDR3 DNA sequence: TGTGCCAGTAGTAAGAAACCGCCGAACACTGAAGCTTTCTTT. The chain carries TRBV19 and TRBJ1-1; D uncertain. The CDR3 length is 14 residues. Between the trimmed V and J ends, which lost 4 bases and 1 base, there was a span of 10 bases. From germline, CDR1 is LNHDA and CDR2 SQIVND (reference sequence).

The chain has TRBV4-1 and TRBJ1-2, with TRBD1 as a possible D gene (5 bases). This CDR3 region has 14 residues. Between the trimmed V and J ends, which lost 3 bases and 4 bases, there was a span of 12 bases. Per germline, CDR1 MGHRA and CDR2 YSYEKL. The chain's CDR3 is CASSQEQDVYGYTF. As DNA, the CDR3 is TGCGCCAGCAGCCAGGAACAGGATGTCTATGGCTACACCTTC.

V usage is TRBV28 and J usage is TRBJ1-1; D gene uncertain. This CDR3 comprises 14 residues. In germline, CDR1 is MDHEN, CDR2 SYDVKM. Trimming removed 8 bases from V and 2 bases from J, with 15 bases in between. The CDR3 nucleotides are TGTGCCAGCCTACTCACAGCTGGTAACACTGAAGCTTTCTTT. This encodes CASLLTAGNTEAFF.

The CDR3 here is CASSNNRGGFYPPGVGAFF. The CDR3, as DNA: TGTGCCAGCTCAAACAACCGGGGGGGTTTTTATCCCCCGGGGGTAGGAGCTTTCTTT. The chain recombines TRBV18 with TRBJ1-1, with D possibly TRBD1 on 5 matching bases. Deletions cut 5 bases from V and 10 bases from J, with 35 bases between. Germline CDR1 KGHSH, CDR2 LQKENI. CDR3 length: 19 residues.

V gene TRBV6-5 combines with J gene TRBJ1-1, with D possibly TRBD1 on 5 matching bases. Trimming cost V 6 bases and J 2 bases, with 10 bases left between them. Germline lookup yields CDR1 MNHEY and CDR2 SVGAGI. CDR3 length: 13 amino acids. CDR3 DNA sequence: TGTGCCAGCAGATGGGGGATCAACACTGAAGCTTTCTTT. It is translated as CASRWGINTEAFF.

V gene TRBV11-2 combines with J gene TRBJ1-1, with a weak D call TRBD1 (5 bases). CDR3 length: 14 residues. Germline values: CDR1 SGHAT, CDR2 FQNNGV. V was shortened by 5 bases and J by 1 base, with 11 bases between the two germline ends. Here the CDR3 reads CASSPGGTNTEAFF. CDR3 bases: TGTGCCAGCAGCCCGGGAGGGACGAACACTGAAGCTTTCTTT.

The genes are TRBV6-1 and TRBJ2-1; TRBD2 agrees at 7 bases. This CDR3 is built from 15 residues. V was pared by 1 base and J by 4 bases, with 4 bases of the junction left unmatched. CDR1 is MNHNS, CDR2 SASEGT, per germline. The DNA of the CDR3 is TGTGCCAGCAGTGAAGGGGCGGGGGAGTACAATGAGCAGTTCTTC. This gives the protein CASSEGAGEYNEQFF.